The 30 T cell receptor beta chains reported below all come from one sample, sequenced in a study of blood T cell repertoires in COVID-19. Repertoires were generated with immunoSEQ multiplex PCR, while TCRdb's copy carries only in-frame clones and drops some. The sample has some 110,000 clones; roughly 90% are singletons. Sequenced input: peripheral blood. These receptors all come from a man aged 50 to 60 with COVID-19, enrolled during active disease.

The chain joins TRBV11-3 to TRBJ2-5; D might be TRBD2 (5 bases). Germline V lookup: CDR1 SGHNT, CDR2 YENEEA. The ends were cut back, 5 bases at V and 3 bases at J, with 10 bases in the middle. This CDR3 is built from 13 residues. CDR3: CASSPGVEETQYF. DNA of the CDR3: TGTGCCAGCAGCCCCGGGGTGGAAGAGACCCAGTACTTC.

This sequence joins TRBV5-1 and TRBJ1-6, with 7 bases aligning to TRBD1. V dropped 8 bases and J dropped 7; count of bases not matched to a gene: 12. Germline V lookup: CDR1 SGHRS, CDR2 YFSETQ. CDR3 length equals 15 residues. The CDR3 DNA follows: TGCGCCAGTCAGCGGGAGGGGGCGCAGAATTCACCCCTCCACTTT. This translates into CASQREGAQNSPLHF.

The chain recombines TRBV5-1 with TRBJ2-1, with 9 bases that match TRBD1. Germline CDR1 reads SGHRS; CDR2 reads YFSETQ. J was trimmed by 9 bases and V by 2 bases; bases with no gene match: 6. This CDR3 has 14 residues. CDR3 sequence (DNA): TGCGCCAGCAGCTTTTACAGGGGGCAGGGTGAGCAGTTCTTC. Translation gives CASSFYRGQGEQFF.

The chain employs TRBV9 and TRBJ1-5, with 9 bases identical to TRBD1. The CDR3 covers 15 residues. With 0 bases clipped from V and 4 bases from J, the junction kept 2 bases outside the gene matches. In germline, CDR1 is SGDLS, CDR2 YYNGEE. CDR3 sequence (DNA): TGTGCCAGCAGCGTAGGACAGGGGGTTAATCAGCCCCAGCATTTT. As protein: CASSVGQGVNQPQHF. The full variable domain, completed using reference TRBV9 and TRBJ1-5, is DSGVTQTPKHLITATGQRVTLRCSPRSGDLSVYWYQQSLDQGLQFLIQYYNGEERAKGNILERFSAQQFPDLHSELNLSSLELGDSALYFCASSVGQGVNQPQHFGDGTRLSIL.

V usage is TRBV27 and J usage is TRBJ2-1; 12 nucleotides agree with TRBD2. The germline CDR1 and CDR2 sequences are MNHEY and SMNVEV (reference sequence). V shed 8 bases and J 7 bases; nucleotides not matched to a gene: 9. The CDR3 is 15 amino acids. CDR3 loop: CASRSGLAGSNEQFF. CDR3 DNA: TGTGCCAGCCGATCAGGACTAGCGGGAAGTAATGAGCAGTTCTTC.

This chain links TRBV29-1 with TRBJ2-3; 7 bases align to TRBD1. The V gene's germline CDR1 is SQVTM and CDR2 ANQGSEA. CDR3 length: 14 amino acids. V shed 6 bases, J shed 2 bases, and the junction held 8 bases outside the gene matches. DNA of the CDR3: TGCAGCGTAGATGGGACAGCGACCACAGATACGCAGTATTTT. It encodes CSVDGTATTDTQYF.

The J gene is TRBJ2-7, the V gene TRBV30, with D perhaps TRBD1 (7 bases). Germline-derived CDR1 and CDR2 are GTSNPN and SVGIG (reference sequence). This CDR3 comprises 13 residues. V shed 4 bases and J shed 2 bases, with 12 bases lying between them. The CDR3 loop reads CAWNRGGTYEQYF. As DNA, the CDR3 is TGTGCCTGGAACAGGGGAGGAACCTACGAGCAGTACTTC.

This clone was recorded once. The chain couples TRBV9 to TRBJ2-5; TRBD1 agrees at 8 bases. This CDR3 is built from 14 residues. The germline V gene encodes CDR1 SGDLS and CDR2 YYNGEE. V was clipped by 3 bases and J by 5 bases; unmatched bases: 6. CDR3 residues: CASSAQGARETQYF. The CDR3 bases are TGTGCCAGCAGCGCCCAGGGGGCGAGGGAGACCCAGTACTTC.

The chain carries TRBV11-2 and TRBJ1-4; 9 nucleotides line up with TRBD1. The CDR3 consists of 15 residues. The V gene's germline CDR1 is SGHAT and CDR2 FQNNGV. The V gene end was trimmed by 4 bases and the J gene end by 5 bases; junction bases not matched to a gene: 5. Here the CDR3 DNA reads TGTGCCAGCAGCTACTACAGGGGGCAAAATGAAAAACTGTTTTTT. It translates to CASSYYRGQNEKLFF.

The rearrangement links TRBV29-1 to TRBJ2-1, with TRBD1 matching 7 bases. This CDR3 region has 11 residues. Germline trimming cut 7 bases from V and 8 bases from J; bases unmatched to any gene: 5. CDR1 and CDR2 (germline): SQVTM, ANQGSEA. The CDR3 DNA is TGCAGCGCCGACAGGGTCCATGAGCAGTTCTTC. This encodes CSADRVHEQFF.

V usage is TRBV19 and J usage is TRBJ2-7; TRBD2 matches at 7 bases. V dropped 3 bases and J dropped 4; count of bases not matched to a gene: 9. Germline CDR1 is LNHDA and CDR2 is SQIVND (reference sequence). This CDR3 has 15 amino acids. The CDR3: CASSIASGNQYEQYF. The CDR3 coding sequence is TGTGCCAGTAGTATTGCTAGCGGCAACCAATACGAGCAGTACTTC. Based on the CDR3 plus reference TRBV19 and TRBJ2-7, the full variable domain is DGGITQSPKYLFRKEGQNVTLSCEQNLNHDAMYWYRQDPGQGLRLIYYSQIVNDFQKGDIAEGYSVSREKKESFPLTVTSAQKNPTAFYLCASSIASGNQYEQYFGPGTRLTVT.

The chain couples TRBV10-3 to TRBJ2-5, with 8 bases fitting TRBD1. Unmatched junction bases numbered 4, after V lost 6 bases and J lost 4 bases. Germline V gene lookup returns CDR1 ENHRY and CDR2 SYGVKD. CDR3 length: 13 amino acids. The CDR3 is CAIRGQGGETQYF. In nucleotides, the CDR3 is TGTGCCATCAGAGGACAGGGAGGAGAGACCCAGTACTTC.

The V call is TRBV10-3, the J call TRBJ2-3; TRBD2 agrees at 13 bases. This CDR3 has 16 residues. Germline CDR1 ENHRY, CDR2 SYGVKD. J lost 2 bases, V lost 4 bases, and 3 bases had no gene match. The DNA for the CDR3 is TGTGCCATCAGTGTCGGACTAGCGGGAGCCACAGATACGCAGTATTTT. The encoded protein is CAISVGLAGATDTQYF.

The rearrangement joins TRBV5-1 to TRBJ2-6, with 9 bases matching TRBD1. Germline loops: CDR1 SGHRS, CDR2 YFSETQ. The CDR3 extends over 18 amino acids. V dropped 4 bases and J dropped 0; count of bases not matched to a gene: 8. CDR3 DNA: TGCGCCAGCAGCAAAACAGGGGGCGCCTTCTCTGGGGCCAACGTCCTGACTTTC. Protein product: CASSKTGGAFSGANVLTF.

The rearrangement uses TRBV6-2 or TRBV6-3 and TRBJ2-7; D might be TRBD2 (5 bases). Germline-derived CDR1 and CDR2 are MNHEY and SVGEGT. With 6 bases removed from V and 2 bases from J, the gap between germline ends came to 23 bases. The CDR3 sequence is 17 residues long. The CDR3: CASSPLSRGPQPYEQYF. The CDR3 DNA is TGTGCCAGCAGCCCGCTTAGCCGAGGGCCTCAACCCTACGAGCAGTACTTC.

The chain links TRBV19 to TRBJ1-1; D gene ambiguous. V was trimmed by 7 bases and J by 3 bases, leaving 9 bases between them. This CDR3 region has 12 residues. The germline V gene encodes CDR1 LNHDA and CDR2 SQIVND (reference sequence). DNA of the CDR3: TGTGCCAGTAACCAACAGTACACTGAAGCTTTCTTT. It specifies CASNQQYTEAFF.

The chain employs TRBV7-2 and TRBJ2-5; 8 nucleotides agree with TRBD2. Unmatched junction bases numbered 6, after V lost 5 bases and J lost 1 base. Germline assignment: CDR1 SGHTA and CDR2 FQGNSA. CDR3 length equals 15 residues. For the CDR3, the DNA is TGTGCCAGCAGCCAGAGCGGGAGTGGCCAAGAGACCCAGTACTTC. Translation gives CASSQSGSGQETQYF. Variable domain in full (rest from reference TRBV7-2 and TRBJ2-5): GAGVSQSPSNKVTEKGKDVELRCDPISGHTALYWYRQSLGQGLEFLIYFQGNSAPDKSGLPSDRFSAERTGGSVSTLTIQRTQQEDSAVYLCASSQSGSGQETQYFGPGTRLLVL.

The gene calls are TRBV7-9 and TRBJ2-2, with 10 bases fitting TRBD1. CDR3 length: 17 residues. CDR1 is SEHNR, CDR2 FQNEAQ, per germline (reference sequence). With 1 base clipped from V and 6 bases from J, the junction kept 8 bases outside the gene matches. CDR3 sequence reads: CASSLGFGDRGSGELFF. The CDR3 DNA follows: TGTGCCAGCAGCTTAGGATTTGGGGACAGGGGATCCGGGGAGCTGTTTTTT. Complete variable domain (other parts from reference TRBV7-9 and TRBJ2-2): DTGVSQNPRHKITKRGQNVTFRCDPISEHNRLYWYRQTLGQGPEFLTYFQNEAQLEKSRLLSDRFSAERPKGSFSTLEIQRTEQGDSAMYLCASSLGFGDRGSGELFFGEGSRLTVL.

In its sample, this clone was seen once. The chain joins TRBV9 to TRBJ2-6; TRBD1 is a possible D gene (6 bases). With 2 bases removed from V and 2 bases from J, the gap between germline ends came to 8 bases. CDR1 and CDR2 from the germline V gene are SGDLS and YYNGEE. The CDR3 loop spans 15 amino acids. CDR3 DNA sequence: TGTGCCAGCAGCGTCGGGACACCTGGGGCCAACGTCCTGACTTTC. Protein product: CASSVGTPGANVLTF.

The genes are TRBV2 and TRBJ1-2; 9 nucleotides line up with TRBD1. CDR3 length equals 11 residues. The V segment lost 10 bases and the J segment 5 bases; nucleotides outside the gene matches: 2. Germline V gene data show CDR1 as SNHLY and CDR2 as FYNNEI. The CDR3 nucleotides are TGTGCCACGGGACAGGGTTATGGCTACACCTTC. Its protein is CATGQGYGYTF.

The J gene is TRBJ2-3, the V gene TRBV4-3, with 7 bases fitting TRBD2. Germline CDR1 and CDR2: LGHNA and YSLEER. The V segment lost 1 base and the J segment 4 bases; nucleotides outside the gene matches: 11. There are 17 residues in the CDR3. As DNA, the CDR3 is TGCGCCAGCAGCCAAGCTCCCGCGGGAGCCGAGGCAGATACGCAGTATTTT. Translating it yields CASSQAPAGAEADTQYF.

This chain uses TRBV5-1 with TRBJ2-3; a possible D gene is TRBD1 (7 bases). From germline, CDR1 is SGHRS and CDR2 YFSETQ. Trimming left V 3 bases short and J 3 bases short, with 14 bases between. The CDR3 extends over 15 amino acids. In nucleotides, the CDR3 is TGCGCCAGCAGCTCCAGGGGGACTTGGACAGATACGCAGTATTTT. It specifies CASSSRGTWTDTQYF.

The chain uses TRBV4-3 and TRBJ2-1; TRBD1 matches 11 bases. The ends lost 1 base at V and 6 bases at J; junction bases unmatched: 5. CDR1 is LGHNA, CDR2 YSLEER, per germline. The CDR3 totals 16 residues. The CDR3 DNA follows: TGCGCCAGCAGCCAAGGGGGACAGGGGGGGATCAATGAGCAGTTCTTC. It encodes CASSQGGQGGINEQFF.

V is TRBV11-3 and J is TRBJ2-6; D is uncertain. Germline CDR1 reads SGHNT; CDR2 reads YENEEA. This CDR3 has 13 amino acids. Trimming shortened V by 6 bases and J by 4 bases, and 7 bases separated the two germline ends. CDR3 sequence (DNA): TGTGCCAGCAGTGACTCCGGGGCCAACGTCCTGACTTTC. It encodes CASSDSGANVLTF.

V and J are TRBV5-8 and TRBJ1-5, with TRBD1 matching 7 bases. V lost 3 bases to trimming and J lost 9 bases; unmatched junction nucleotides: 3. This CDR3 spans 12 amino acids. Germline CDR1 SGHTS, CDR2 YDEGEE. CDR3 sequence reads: CASSWDSLPQHF. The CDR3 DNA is TGTGCCAGCAGCTGGGACAGTTTGCCCCAGCATTTT.

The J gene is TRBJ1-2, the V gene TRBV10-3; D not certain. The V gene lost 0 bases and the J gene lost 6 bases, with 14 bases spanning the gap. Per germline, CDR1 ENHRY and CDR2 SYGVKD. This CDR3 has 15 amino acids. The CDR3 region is CAISESRVVLHGYTF. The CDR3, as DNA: TGTGCCATCAGTGAGTCGAGGGTCGTCCTCCATGGCTACACCTTC.

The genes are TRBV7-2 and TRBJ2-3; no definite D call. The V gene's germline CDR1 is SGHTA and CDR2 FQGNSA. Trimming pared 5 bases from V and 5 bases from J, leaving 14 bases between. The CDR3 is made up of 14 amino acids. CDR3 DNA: TGTGCCAGCAGCCTCCTAAATAATAAAGATACGCAGTATTTT. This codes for CASSLLNNKDTQYF.

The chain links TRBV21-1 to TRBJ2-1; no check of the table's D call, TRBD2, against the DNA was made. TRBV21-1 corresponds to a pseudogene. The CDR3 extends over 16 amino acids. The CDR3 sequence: CASSPSETSGSEEQFF. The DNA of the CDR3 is TGTGCCAGCAGCCCTTCGGAGACTAGCGGGAGTGAAGAGCAGTTCTTC.

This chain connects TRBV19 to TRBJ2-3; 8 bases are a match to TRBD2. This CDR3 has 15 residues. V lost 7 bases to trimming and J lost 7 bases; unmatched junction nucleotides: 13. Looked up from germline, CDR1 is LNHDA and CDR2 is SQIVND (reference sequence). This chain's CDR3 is CASTSSGLGHNTQYF. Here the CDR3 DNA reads TGTGCCAGTACCTCTAGCGGGCTAGGACACAATACGCAGTATTTT.

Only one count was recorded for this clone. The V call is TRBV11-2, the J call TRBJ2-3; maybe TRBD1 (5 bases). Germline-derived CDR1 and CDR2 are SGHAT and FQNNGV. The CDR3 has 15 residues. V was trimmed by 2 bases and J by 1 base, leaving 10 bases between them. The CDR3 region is CASSLTAQGTDTQYF. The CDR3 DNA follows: TGTGCCAGCAGCTTAACGGCACAGGGCACAGATACGCAGTATTTT.